This paragraph covers one T cell receptor beta chain sequence. CDR1 is SGHDT and CDR2 is YYEEEE in the germline V gene. The V and J ends lost 6 bases and 8 bases respectively, with 23 bases between them. This CDR3 is 15 amino acids long. The data stem from a study of blood T cell repertoires in COVID-19. Study-level background: T cells, B-cell-depleted T cells, or PBMCs provided the cDNA or gDNA that served as material.

Sequencing used immunoSEQ multiplex PCR; TCRdb keeps in-frame clones, though not all of them. The sample has approximately 190,000 clones, 84% seen once. Material for sequencing was peripheral blood. The V and J genes are TRBV5-6 and TRBJ1-2; a weak D match, TRBD1 (6 bases). The sequence was collected from a woman in her seventies with active or convalescent COVID-19. CDR3 residues: CASTRANRARLGYTF. The DNA for the CDR3 is TGTGCCAGCACCCGAGCAAACAGGGCCCGACTCGGCTACACCTTC. The variable domain in full, with the rest retrieved from reference TRBV5-6 and TRBJ1-2, is DAGVTQSPTHLIKTRGQQVTLRCSPKSGHDTVSWYQQALGQGPQFIFQYYEEEERQRGNFPDRFSGHQFPNYSSELNVNALLLGDSALYLCASTRANRARLGYTFGSGTRLTVV.